The next 11 T cell receptor beta chains were all read from a single sample in a study of blood T cells in healthy people across ages. The authors ran a second PCR of about 6 to 12 cycles using a sample-barcoded 5' primer and a J-beta primer mix. TCRdb used MiXCR to reprocess the 5' RACE reads, holding one entry per CDR3 protein. The data show over 750,000 distinct CDR3 sequences, with approximately 25% seen just once and more than 8% held by the top ten. The sample also formed part of further work on T cells of mothers and their children.

Sample: blood. These receptors all come from a boy younger than 18 in good health.

This clonotype was seen more than once but under ten times. The rearrangement links TRBV5-5 to TRBJ1-4, with D possibly TRBD1 on 6 matching bases. The length of the CDR3 is 16 residues. Germline loops: CDR1 SGHKS, CDR2 YYEKEE (reference sequence). Trimming removed 0 bases at V and 0 bases at J, with 9 bases between. The CDR3 DNA sequence: TGTGCCAGCAGCTTGGATGGGGGCACAACTAATGAAAAACTGTTTTTT. Encoded protein: CASSLDGGTTNEKLFF. Filled out from reference TRBV5-5 and TRBJ1-4, the complete variable domain reads DAGVTQSPTHLIKTRGQQVTLRCSPISGHKSVSWYQQVLGQGPQFIFQYYEKEERGRGNFPDRFSARQFPNYSSELNVNALLLGDSALYLCASSLDGGTTNEKLFFGSGTQLSVL.

This clonotype has more than one count but fewer than ten. The V and J genes are TRBV29-1 and TRBJ2-1; 8 bases fit TRBD2. CDR3 length: 14 residues. From germline, CDR1 is SQVTM and CDR2 ANQGSEA. V lost 6 bases to trimming and J lost 8 bases; unmatched junction nucleotides: 12. CDR3 bases: TGCAGCGTGGCTAGCGGGCCACGGGGATATGAGCAGTTCTTC. It is translated as CSVASGPRGYEQFF.

This clonotype was detected once. The genes are TRBV9 and TRBJ1-2; possibly TRBD1 for D (6 bases). Between the trimmed V and J ends, which lost 0 bases and 4 bases, there was a span of 7 bases. The germline V gene encodes CDR1 SGDLS and CDR2 YYNGEE. This CDR3 contains 13 residues. The CDR3: CASSVEGGYGYTF. DNA of the CDR3: TGTGCCAGCAGCGTAGAAGGGGGCTATGGCTACACCTTC.

V and J are TRBV6-1 and TRBJ2-7; TRBD2 agrees at 14 bases. The tail of the sequence fits TRBJ2-1 better, so the J call may be wrong. CDR3 length equals 18 residues. Looked up from germline, CDR1 is MNHNS and CDR2 is SASEGT. The CDR3 here is CASSLQGTSGSRRNEQFF. CDR3 in DNA: TGTGCCAGCAGCCTCCAGGGGACTAGCGGGAGTAGGCGCAATGAGCAGTTCTTC.

This chain connects TRBV12-3 or TRBV12-4 to TRBJ2-5, with 7 bases identical to TRBD1. The end of the DNA aligns better with TRBJ2-1, so the J call may be wrong. The CDR3 is made up of 14 amino acids. As DNA, the CDR3 is TGTGCCAGCAGTCAAGGGGGCCAGGGCAGCGAGCAGTTCTTC. Amino acids: CASSQGGQGSEQFF.

This clonotype was detected a few times. The V and J genes are TRBV5-1 and TRBJ1-2; 7 positions match TRBD1. Per the germline V gene, CDR1 is SGHRS and CDR2 is YFSETQ. This CDR3 is built from 15 residues. With V trimmed by 0 bases and J by 2 bases, 4 bases remained unmatched. The CDR3 DNA sequence: TGCGCCAGCAGCTTGGAAGGGGGCAGGAACTATGGCTACACCTTC. It yields the protein CASSLEGGRNYGYTF.

The V call is TRBV5-1, the J call TRBJ2-5; possible D gene TRBD1, 5 bases. The J call is doubtful: the DNA matches TRBJ2-7 better. CDR1 is SGHRS, CDR2 YFSETQ, per germline. The CDR3 length is 13 residues. This CDR3 is CASSPDDSYEQYF. The CDR3 region has the DNA TGCGCCAGCAGCCCGGACGACAGTTACGAGCAGTACTTC.

This clonotype was picked up a small number of times. The genes are TRBV6-5 and TRBJ1-4; unclear D gene. The V end was cut by 2 bases, the J end by 0 bases, with 13 bases between. Germline CDR1 and CDR2: MNHEY and SVGAGI. The CDR3 consists of 17 residues. In DNA form, the CDR3 reads TGTGCCAGCAGTTACGCCAGTGACCACACAACTAATGAAAAACTGTTTTTT. Translating it yields CASSYASDHTTNEKLFF.

The genes are TRBV13 and TRBJ2-5, with D perhaps given as TRBD1 or TRBD2 (6 bases each). The better agreement between TRBJ2-7 and the DNA end casts doubt on the J call. There are 14 residues in the CDR3. Per germline, CDR1 PRHDT and CDR2 FYEKMQ (reference sequence). Here the CDR3 DNA reads TGTGCCAGCAGCCCGGTTACAGGGAGGTTCGAGCAGTACTTC. Its protein product is CASSPVTGRFEQYF.

The gene calls are TRBV2 and TRBJ2-5; D unresolved. Germline assignment: CDR1 SNHLY and CDR2 FYNNEI. The CDR3 has 13 residues. The V and J ends lost 4 bases and 5 bases respectively, with 11 bases between them. CDR3 sequence (DNA): TGTGCCAGCAGTGGCTATATGGGGGAGACCCAGTACTTC. It yields the protein CASSGYMGETQYF.

The rearrangement uses TRBV7-2 and TRBJ2-7; 7 positions agree with TRBD2. The CDR3 runs 15 residues. Looked up from germline, CDR1 is SGHTA and CDR2 is FQGNSA. The trim removed 3 bases at V and 3 bases at J, leaving 8 bases unmatched. The CDR3 nucleotides read TGTGCCAGCAGCTTTGGGGGGGGTTCTAACTACGAGCAGTACTTC. Its protein product is CASSFGGGSNYEQYF.